This TCR beta chain emerged from a study of cytomegalovirus exposure and HLA in healthy donors (dated by TCRdb to between 2016 and 2019). For the study in its entirety: In an earlier analysis of fewer than 750 of the donors, around 300 Gb of sequence data and 95 million to 130 million unique TCR beta sequences from some 170 million T cells were reported. About 280 gigabases of sequencing data and approximately 91 million unique TCR sequences made up an early release that covered over 550 HLA-typed donors. Of the 300 to 500 genotyped donors, 81% were placed in the genetic ancestry cluster associated with self-reported Caucasian donors. The study aimed to test whether cataloging public T cell receptors could reveal signatures of past pathogen exposure. Using immunosequencing, the study profiled T cell repertoires from around 680 subjects and related those repertoires to cytomegalovirus serostatus. Besides the first cohort of around 670 subjects, a separate validation cohort made up of 120 different subjects was used. To predict cytomegalovirus infection status, the study combined high-throughput TCR immunosequencing, statistical association of individual TCRs with disease status, and machine learning. A later analysis re-examined previously published TCR beta repertoires from about 670 donors and added high-resolution HLA genotyping to investigate patterns of TCR occurrence. In the later analysis, no new phenotypic data were used to find candidate immune exposures; instead, reliance was placed on TCR beta sequences and their occurrence across donors. An earlier analysis of 587 of the donors applied high-throughput TCR beta sequencing to assess whether each TCR beta V gene segment acted as functional or pseudogenic. Donor age, sex, ethnicity and CMV serostatus were compiled together with the repertoire data. A later genetic analysis used genome-wide SNP genotypes for about 60% of the roughly 700 donors, treating that subset as a discovery cohort. Every repertoire in the discovery cohort had been generated on one and the same sequencing platform. Both class I and class II loci were covered by HLA typing, at four-digit resolution. The number of donors typed differed by locus, with roughly 620-630 for A, B, C, DRB1 and DQB1, around 500 for DQA1, about 610 for DPA1, and around 460 for DPB1. A handful of DR-DQ haplotypes were handled as single units for association and clustering because linkage in the cohort was strong. Among some 400 genotyped donors of the cohort, an average of around 250,000 unique TCR beta nucleotide sequences was sequenced per donor, of which approximately 18% were non-productive.

The study at large found these results: In a later analysis, TCR association rates were found to vary across HLA loci, with the most associated TCRs seen for DRB1 alleles and the fewest for HLA-C alleles. Roughly uniform sequencing depth across donors was assumed in presence/absence analyses, although this assumption may not hold. Three of the identified cytomegalovirus-associated TCR beta chains were confirmed in vitro to be specific for cytomegalovirus antigens. Linkage disequilibrium might explain the correlated functional status among segregating V segments, but an unknown experimental factor could not be ruled out. In a later analysis, several top co-occurrence clusters were reported to appear linked to parvovirus B19, influenza, CMV and Epstein-Barr virus. The authors suggested that the approach could potentially be extended to other disease states and immunological phenotypes. Because counts were too low, more than 15 rarely observed V segments, including chromosome 9 orphons, were left out of the earlier analysis of 587 of the donors. Broadly in line with IMGT annotations, most TCR beta V segments showed up in productive rearrangements about 87% or about 30% of the time in an earlier analysis of some 590 of the donors. In this cohort, only TCR beta chains were sequenced, and detectable features were limited by the absence of alpha or paired-chain data. Cytomegalovirus status was reported to be diagnosed by the classifier with high specificity and sensitivity in both the original and validation cohorts. A later genetic analysis reported fewer N-insertions in productive TCRs among donors in an Asian-associated ancestry cluster than the roughly 620-donor mean. Because some donors lacked HLA typing at each locus, the association tests relied only on the typed subset. Specific HLA alleles were associated with 15,000 to 20,000 TCR beta sequences at a false discovery rate of 0.05 in a later analysis. When HLA alleles, especially DR and DQ, strongly co-occurred, attributing TCR associations to individual alleles was difficult. The study gave a list of about 160 TCR beta chains associated with cytomegalovirus. A further reported finding was that TCR beta sequences accurately predicted the HLA-A and HLA-B alleles for most subjects in the first cohort. In a later analysis, HLA-associated TCR beta chains were found to be more clonally expanded and to have lower generation probabilities than equally common non-associated chains. In a later genetic analysis, a missense DCLRE1C variant was associated with V-gene and J-gene trimming of TCR beta chains, and the association was replicated in an independent cohort. A group of highly shared sequence variants was considered likely to be a technical artifact of the sequencing pipeline. The only immune exposure information available for the cohort was CMV serostatus. Most TCR sequences were observed very rarely across donors, whereas some public TCRs were present in many individuals. According to a later analysis, most CMV-associated TCR beta chains appeared to be HLA-restricted, and the HLA associations seemed to be driven largely by CMV exposure. Some IMGT-functional V segments, including TRBV6-2 and TRBV6-3, could not be distinguished by the 87-base-pair reads and were therefore excluded.

A few counts support this clone. Its antigen target is currently unknown. Base qualities are not at hand, and no much larger clone is one base apart. The cohort consisted of 666 healthy bone marrow donors. Cohort members were all nominally healthy when sampled, although unrecorded immune exposures were likely present. The donor was CMV seronegative and was included in the group of 352 seronegative cohort members. Each donor provided a peripheral blood sample, and peripheral blood mononuclear cells were used for TCR beta sequencing. Genomic DNA extraction from the blood cell samples was performed with the Qiagen DNeasy Blood Extraction Kit. The protocol used for the library was the immunoSEQ multiplex PCR assay. For the multiplex PCR, a mixture combining 60 forward primers for TCR Vbeta segments and 13 reverse primers for TCR Jbeta segments was used. The CDR3 region of rearranged TCR beta genes was amplified from genomic DNA with a multiplex PCR assay. On the Illumina HiSeq System, the amplified TCR beta libraries were sequenced as 87-base-pair reads. Per the authors' processing: In a later analysis, approximately 74 million unique TCR beta chains were counted across the 650 to 750 repertoires, and approximately 11 million of these chains were shared by at least two donors. To remove PCR and sequencing errors, raw reads were error-corrected and collapsed into unique sequences using a nearest-neighbor algorithm that merged closely related sequences. CDR3 sequences were aligned to IMGT reference sequences to assign V, D and J gene segments. For a sequence to be retained, a match of at least six nucleotides to both a V gene segment and a J gene segment was required. A rearrangement was called productive if the CDR3 had no stop codons and remained in frame with V and J, and every other rearrangement was called non-productive. Following IMGT convention, CDR3 was defined as the stretch from the second conserved V-encoded cysteine up to the conserved J-encoded phenylalanine. In an earlier analysis of around 540 of the donors, sequences lacking an unambiguous match to a single V gene segment were excluded. An earlier analysis of a few hundred of the donors called V segments functional above 56.7% productive rearrangements and segregating when the between-donor standard deviation exceeded 5%. A statistical classification framework was developed to diagnose cytomegalovirus status using the catalog of TCR beta chain sequences. In a later analysis, V and J genes were assigned by comparing TCR nucleotide sequences against IMGT/GENE-DB human TR gene sequences. In a later analysis, CDR3 sequences and most-parsimonious VDJ recombination scenarios were assigned using the TCRdist pipeline. In a later analysis, each TCR beta chain was defined by its CDR3 amino acid sequence together with its V-gene family, and reads lacking a unique V-gene family were excluded. A later analysis removed over 500 highly shared, low-generation-probability nucleotide sequences to deal with suspected cross-contamination and a sequencing artifact. For each public chain, a later analysis derived a clonal expansion index from normalized ranks of inferred template counts within each repertoire. A later analysis computed generation probabilities with a VDJ recombination model fitted to out-of-frame rearrangements, and checked the results against IGoR. In a later analysis, TCR-TCR, TCR-HLA and TCR-CMV co-occurrence was scored with hypergeometric tests, and a repertoire-size bias correction was applied to TCR pairs. False discovery rates were estimated in a later analysis by permuting HLA or CMV assignments 20 times. A later analysis grouped co-occurring TCRs with DBSCAN, adding TCRdist sequence similarity when clustering within HLA-allele-positive subsets. Repertoires with fewer than 30,000 or more than 120,000 public chains were left out of co-occurrence clustering, as were five repertoires with anomalous nucleotide sharing. The source is immuneACCESS, and TCRdb retained only in-frame sequences with V and J called. Part of the clones is not carried over; for the studies checked, unresolved V genes explain less than half of this, and the remainder is unexplained. V, J and clone size are those of that table, while D and trimming were read from the DNA. For this sample there are approximately 190,000 clones; about 70% appear just once. 1.5% to 2% of the sample lies in the top ten.

The cysteine opens and the phenylalanine closes a CDR3 of 15 amino acids. Only the CDR3 region is kept as DNA, spanning 45 bases read in frame from base 1. In the germline V gene, CDR1 corresponds to LGHNT and CDR2 to FRNRAP. The germline V and J ends show losses of 5 bases and 6 bases respectively, and no gene match explains 10 bases of the junction. This receptor chain uses TRBV12-5 and TRBJ2-1, with 7 bases matching TRBD1. Sequenced material: PBMCs. The clonotype originates from a woman in her twenties or thirties in good health and CMV-seronegative. The CDR3 region: CASGPPDRFANEQFF. At the DNA level, the sequence is TGTGCTAGTGGTCCCCCGGACAGGTTCGCCAATGAGCAGTTCTTC.